Each of the 30 T cell receptor beta chains below was sequenced from the same sample in a study of preoperative IRX-2 immunotherapy in early breast cancer. Clones were read by immunoSEQ multiplex PCR, and TCRdb kept only the in-frame ones, dropping some. The data contain about 67,000 clones, approximately 94% of them seen just once; the ten biggest clones take up under 2%. Regarding treatment: preoperative locoregional IRX-2 cytokine immunotherapy. The specimen was taken from a patient treated with IRX-2 immunotherapy. These receptors were collected from a human donor with breast cancer.

The rearrangement uses TRBV27 and TRBJ1-2; the D is unclear. Trimming shortened V by 5 bases and J by 5 bases, and 12 bases separated the two germline ends. The CDR3 extends over 13 amino acids. Germline-derived CDR1 and CDR2 are MNHEY and SMNVEV (reference sequence). This chain's CDR3 is CASSPAGWYGYTF. CDR3 nucleotides: TGTGCCAGCAGTCCTGCGGGATGGTATGGCTACACCTTC.

V and J are TRBV28 and TRBJ2-6, with TRBD1 as a possible D gene (5 bases). From germline, CDR1 is MDHEN and CDR2 SYDVKM. V was trimmed by 6 bases and J by 1 base, leaving 7 bases between them. CDR3 size: 14 residues. CDR3 in amino acids: CASRGRSGANVLTF. In nucleotides, the CDR3 is TGTGCCAGCAGGGGGCGATCTGGGGCCAACGTCCTGACTTTC.

This chain connects TRBV7-6 to TRBJ1-4; D not certain. V was pared by 6 bases and J by 11 bases, with 31 bases between. Per the germline V gene, CDR1 is SGHVS and CDR2 is FNYEAQ. This CDR3 region has 18 residues. CDR3: CASRQTPADPSSSGKLFF. CDR3 bases: TGTGCCAGCAGGCAAACCCCGGCGGACCCTAGCTCTAGTGGGAAACTGTTTTTT.

The chain has TRBV6-7 and TRBJ1-6; a weak D match, TRBD1 (5 bases). TRBV6-7 is an ORF; its function is uncertain. V lost 0 bases and J 6 bases, leaving 9 bases between the germline ends. There are 15 residues in the CDR3. The CDR3 bases are TGTGCCAGCAGTTACTCGAGAGGGACTAATTCACCCCTCCACTTT. This sequence encodes CASSYSRGTNSPLHF.

The rearrangement uses TRBV7-9 and TRBJ2-7; the D gene is possibly TRBD1 (6 bases). CDR1 is SEHNR and CDR2 is FQNEAQ in the germline V gene (reference sequence). Deletions cut 4 bases from V and 8 bases from J, with 12 bases between. This CDR3 spans 12 amino acids. This chain's CDR3 is CASSSLQGQQYF. In DNA form, the CDR3 reads TGTGCCAGCAGCTCGTTACAGGGCCAGCAGTACTTC.

The count of this clone is one. V gene TRBV4-2 combines with J gene TRBJ2-5, with D possibly TRBD1 on 6 matching bases. The ends were cut back, 2 bases at V and 0 bases at J, with 10 bases in the middle. This CDR3 comprises 15 residues. The germline gives CDR1 LGHNA, CDR2 YNFKEQ. The CDR3 nucleotides read TGTGCCAGCAGCCAACCGGACAGAAACCAAGAGACCCAGTACTTC. This sequence encodes CASSQPDRNQETQYF.

This rearrangement joins TRBV2 to TRBJ2-1; D is undetermined. This CDR3 is 15 amino acids long. Germline V gene sequence: CDR1 SNHLY, CDR2 FYNNEI. Trimming took off 6 bases at V and 3 bases at J, with 15 bases between the two ends. CDR3 protein: CASRPSSTNYNEQFF. CDR3 nucleotide sequence: TGTGCCAGCAGACCTTCTAGTACCAACTACAATGAGCAGTTCTTC.

The gene calls are TRBV30 and TRBJ1-6; no clear D gene. V gave up 0 bases and J gave up 8 bases, with 8 bases separating them. Germline values: CDR1 GTSNPN, CDR2 SVGIG (reference sequence). The CDR3 length is 13 residues. This chain's CDR3 is CAWSVRWDSPLHF. The CDR3 DNA sequence: TGTGCCTGGAGTGTTCGTTGGGATTCACCCCTCCACTTT.

The chain joins TRBV7-9 to TRBJ2-2, with 7 bases that match TRBD2. This CDR3 has 14 residues. Trimming at V came to 5 bases and at J to 4 bases, leaving 4 bases not matched to a gene. The germline gives CDR1 SEHNR, CDR2 FQNEAQ (reference sequence). This chain's CDR3 is CASSISGVTGELFF. In nucleotides, the CDR3 is TGTGCCAGCAGCATAAGCGGGGTCACCGGGGAGCTGTTTTTT. The whole variable domain, filled in from reference TRBV7-9 and TRBJ2-2, reads DTGVSQNPRHKITKRGQNVTFRCDPISEHNRLYWYRQTLGQGPEFLTYFQNEAQLEKSRLLSDRFSAERPKGSFSTLEIQRTEQGDSAMYLCASSISGVTGELFFGEGSRLTVL.

V is TRBV2 and J is TRBJ2-5; TRBD2 matches 9 bases. This CDR3 region has 16 residues. Germline V gene sequence: CDR1 SNHLY, CDR2 FYNNEI. V was pared by 6 bases and J by 0 bases, with 8 bases of the junction left unmatched. CDR3 nucleotide sequence: TGTGCCAGCAGACTCAATAGCGGGGGCCACCAAGAGACCCAGTACTTC. Translating it yields CASRLNSGGHQETQYF. Complete variable domain (other parts from reference TRBV2 and TRBJ2-5): EPEVTQTPSHQVTQMGQEVILRCVPISNHLYFYWYRQILGQKVEFLVSFYNNEISEKSEIFDDQFSVERPDGSNFTLKIRSTKLEDSAMYFCASRLNSGGHQETQYFGPGTRLLVL.

The V gene is TRBV9, the J gene TRBJ2-3; 11 bases align to TRBD1. The CDR3 covers 15 residues. V was pared by 0 bases and J by 8 bases, with 5 bases of the junction left unmatched. Looked up from germline, CDR1 is SGDLS and CDR2 is YYNGEE. Here the CDR3 DNA reads TGTGCCAGCAGCGTAGACGGGACAGGGGGAGGTACGCAGTATTTT. Its protein product is CASSVDGTGGGTQYF.

The chain couples TRBV28 to TRBJ1-4; 7 nucleotides agree with TRBD1. Trimming cost V 6 bases and J 6 bases; bases outside gene matches: 7. CDR1 and CDR2 from the germline V gene are MDHEN and SYDVKM. The CDR3 runs to 14 residues. CDR3 nucleotide sequence: TGTGCCAGCAGACCCCAGGGGGGGGATGAAAAACTGTTTTTT. Its protein product is CASRPQGGDEKLFF.

This chain joins TRBV7-9 and TRBJ2-1; 14 nucleotides line up with TRBD2. Per germline, CDR1 SEHNR and CDR2 FQNEAQ (reference sequence). Unmatched junction bases numbered 4, after V lost 5 bases and J lost 4 bases. This CDR3 comprises 16 residues. The CDR3: CASSRTSGGPYNEQFF. The CDR3 DNA is TGTGCCAGCAGCCGGACTAGCGGGGGGCCTTACAATGAGCAGTTCTTC. Looking up the rest from reference TRBV7-9 and TRBJ2-1 gives the full variable domain: DTGVSQNPRHKITKRGQNVTFRCDPISEHNRLYWYRQTLGQGPEFLTYFQNEAQLEKSRLLSDRFSAERPKGSFSTLEIQRTEQGDSAMYLCASSRTSGGPYNEQFFGPGTRLTVL.

The chain employs TRBV10-3 and TRBJ2-3, with 7 bases identical to TRBD1. V trimming: 3 bases; J trimming: 0 bases; junction bases outside the gene matches: 6. CDR1 is ENHRY, CDR2 SYGVKD, per germline. The CDR3 is made up of 16 amino acids. The CDR3 region is CAISDSGTASTDTQYF. CDR3 DNA: TGTGCCATCAGTGATTCCGGGACAGCTAGCACAGATACGCAGTATTTT.

This CDR3 is CASSSRMDEAFF. CDR3 DNA: TGTGCCAGCAGCAGCCGGATGGATGAAGCTTTCTTT. This chain joins TRBV7-9 and TRBJ1-1, with D hard to call. Germline values: CDR1 SEHNR, CDR2 FQNEAQ (reference sequence). V dropped 5 bases and J dropped 7 bases, with 11 bases sitting between them. The CDR3 runs to 12 residues.

The sample holds one count of this clone. The chain carries TRBV25-1 and TRBJ1-2; a weak D match, TRBD1 (5 bases). The CDR3 extends over 14 amino acids. In germline, CDR1 is MGHDK, CDR2 SYGVNS. V shed 4 bases and J shed 4 bases, with 13 bases lying between them. The CDR3 DNA reads as TGTGCCAGCAGTGGAGGGACGGAAGGCTATGGCTACACCTTC. This codes for CASSGGTEGYGYTF.

Here the CDR3 reads CATATGQLTGELFF. The CDR3 region has the DNA TGTGCCACCGCTACTGGACAGCTCACCGGGGAGCTGTTTTTT. V and J are TRBV15 and TRBJ2-2; possible D gene TRBD1, 6 bases. The germline CDR1 and CDR2 sequences are LNHNV and YYDKDF (reference sequence). V shed 8 bases and J shed 4 bases, with 14 bases lying between them. The length of the CDR3 is 14 residues.

The genes are TRBV6-5 and TRBJ2-3; 8 bases are shared with TRBD1. The CDR3 is 15 residues long. V lost 2 bases and J lost 2; bases outside the gene matches: 3. Germline CDR1 is MNHEY and CDR2 is SVGAGI. This chain's CDR3 is CASSYGTGLTDTQYF. Here the CDR3 DNA reads TGTGCCAGCAGTTACGGGACAGGACTCACAGATACGCAGTATTTT.

This sequence joins TRBV13 and TRBJ2-3; possibly TRBD2 for D (6 bases). Germline V gene sequence: CDR1 PRHDT, CDR2 FYEKMQ (reference sequence). V shed 2 bases and J shed 4 bases, with 19 bases lying between them. The CDR3 runs 17 residues. CDR3 protein: CASSLLPGRAGADTQYF. The CDR3 DNA reads as TGTGCCAGCAGCTTACTCCCCGGGAGAGCCGGAGCAGATACGCAGTATTTT.

The rearrangement joins TRBV5-4 to TRBJ2-1; TRBD2 matches at 10 bases. Trimming at V came to 2 bases and at J to 4 bases, leaving 6 bases not matched to a gene. The CDR3 runs 16 residues. Germline values: CDR1 SGHNT, CDR2 YYREEE (reference sequence). In DNA, the CDR3 is TGTGCCAGCAGCTTAATAAGCGGGGGGGCGTACAATGAGCAGTTCTTC. Amino acids: CASSLISGGAYNEQFF.

J is TRBJ2-3 and V is TRBV10-1, with D perhaps being TRBD1 or TRBD2 (5 bases each). Per germline, CDR1 WNHNN and CDR2 SYGVQD (reference sequence). Trimming took 8 bases from V and 6 from J, leaving 27 bases between them. The CDR3 contains 17 residues. CDR3 nucleotides: TGCGCCAGCTATAAAGTCCCACTAGTTAGGGGCCCTGATACGCAGTATTTT. This translates into CASYKVPLVRGPDTQYF.

The table lists this clone with a count of one. The rearrangement joins TRBV7-2 to TRBJ2-2, with TRBD2 matching 7 bases. V dropped 7 bases and J dropped 3; count of bases not matched to a gene: 8. CDR1 SGHTA and CDR2 FQGNSA come from the germline V gene. The CDR3 has 15 amino acids. The CDR3, as DNA: TGTGCCAGCAACCACGGGAGGCCCGACACCGGGGAGCTGTTTTTT. This sequence encodes CASNHGRPDTGELFF.

The V and J genes are TRBV5-1 and TRBJ1-4; D unclear. Trimming removed 4 bases from V and 7 bases from J, with 14 bases in between. The V gene's germline CDR1 is SGHRS and CDR2 YFSETQ. This CDR3 region has 14 residues. CDR3 amino acids: CASSPRLEGEKLFF. The CDR3 DNA is TGCGCCAGCAGCCCAAGACTAGAGGGTGAAAAACTGTTTTTT.

This clone was seen only a few times. The V and J genes are TRBV28 and TRBJ2-7; a weak D match, TRBD2 (5 bases). CDR3 length equals 13 residues. V was cut by 10 bases and J by 0 bases, with 13 bases left in between. Per the germline V gene, CDR1 is MDHEN and CDR2 is SYDVKM. CDR3 sequence: CATSSGDSYEQYF. CDR3 nucleotide sequence: TGTGCCACTTCATCCGGGGACTCCTACGAGCAGTACTTC.

The rearrangement links TRBV19 to TRBJ2-3, with 11 bases lining up with TRBD1. The CDR3 is 17 residues long. Germline V gene data show CDR1 as LNHDA and CDR2 as SQIVND (reference sequence). Trimming took 0 bases from V and 1 from J; bases not matched to a gene: 3. The CDR3 loop is CASSIEDRGQGTDTQYF. In nucleotides, the CDR3 is TGTGCCAGTAGTATAGAGGACAGGGGGCAGGGCACAGATACGCAGTATTTT. The full variable domain, completed using reference TRBV19 and TRBJ2-3, is DGGITQSPKYLFRKEGQNVTLSCEQNLNHDAMYWYRQDPGQGLRLIYYSQIVNDFQKGDIAEGYSVSREKKESFPLTVTSAQKNPTAFYLCASSIEDRGQGTDTQYFGPGTRLTVL.

The chain links TRBV28 to TRBJ1-4; a possible D gene is TRBD1 (6 bases). There are 13 residues in the CDR3. The V end lost 5 bases, the J end lost 11 bases, and 15 bases lay between the germline ends. Per germline, CDR1 MDHEN and CDR2 SYDVKM. Here the CDR3 DNA reads TGTGCCAGCAGTCTCGGCACAGGGAGGAAACTGTTTTTT. It codes for CASSLGTGRKLFF.

J is TRBJ2-1 and V is TRBV5-1; D might be TRBD1 or TRBD2, each matching 6 bases. Germline-derived CDR1 and CDR2 are SGHRS and YFSETQ. V was trimmed by 3 bases and J by 3 bases, leaving 16 bases between them. The CDR3 totals 16 residues. CDR3 in amino acids: CASSSGGGQIYNEQFF. The CDR3, as DNA: TGCGCCAGCAGCTCAGGTGGGGGGCAGATCTACAATGAGCAGTTCTTC.

The rearrangement links TRBV18 to TRBJ2-1; 11 positions match TRBD2. The V and J ends lost 4 bases and 4 bases, in that order; junction bases with no gene match: 3. CDR1 is KGHSH, CDR2 LQKENI, per germline. The CDR3 spans 15 residues. The CDR3 is CASSLTSGGYNEQFF. The CDR3 DNA is TGTGCCAGCTCACTTACTAGCGGGGGATACAATGAGCAGTTCTTC.

The chain has TRBV5-1 and TRBJ2-5; 11 bases line up with TRBD2. The CDR3 loop spans 16 amino acids. In germline, CDR1 is SGHRS, CDR2 YFSETQ. Trimming cost V 0 bases and J 5 bases; bases outside gene matches: 6. The CDR3 reads CASSLDLAGGIETQYF. The CDR3 DNA is TGCGCCAGCAGCTTGGACCTAGCGGGAGGAATTGAGACCCAGTACTTC.

V is TRBV5-1 and J is TRBJ2-5, with TRBD2 matching over 12 bases. The V gene's germline CDR1 is SGHRS and CDR2 YFSETQ. The CDR3 loop spans 16 amino acids. V trimming: 4 bases; J trimming: 0 bases; junction bases outside the gene matches: 4. The CDR3 sequence: CASSTGTSGYQETQYF. The DNA for the CDR3 is TGCGCCAGCAGCACAGGGACTAGCGGGTACCAAGAGACCCAGTACTTC.